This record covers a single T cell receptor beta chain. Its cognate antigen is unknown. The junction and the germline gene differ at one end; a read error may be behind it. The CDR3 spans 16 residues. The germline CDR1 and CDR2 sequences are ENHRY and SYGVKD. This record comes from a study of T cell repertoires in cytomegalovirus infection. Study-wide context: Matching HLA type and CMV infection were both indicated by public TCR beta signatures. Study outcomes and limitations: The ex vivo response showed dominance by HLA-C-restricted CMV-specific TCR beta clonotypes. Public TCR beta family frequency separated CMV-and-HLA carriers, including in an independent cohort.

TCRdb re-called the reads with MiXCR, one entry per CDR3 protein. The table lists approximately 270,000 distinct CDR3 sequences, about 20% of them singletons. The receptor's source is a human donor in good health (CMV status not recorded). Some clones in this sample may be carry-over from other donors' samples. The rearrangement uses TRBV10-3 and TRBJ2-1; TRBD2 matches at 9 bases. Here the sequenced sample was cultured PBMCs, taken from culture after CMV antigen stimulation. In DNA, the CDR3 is TGTGCCATCAGGGACGACGGGACTAGCTCCTACAATGAGCAGTCCTTC. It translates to CAIRDDGTSSYNEQSF.